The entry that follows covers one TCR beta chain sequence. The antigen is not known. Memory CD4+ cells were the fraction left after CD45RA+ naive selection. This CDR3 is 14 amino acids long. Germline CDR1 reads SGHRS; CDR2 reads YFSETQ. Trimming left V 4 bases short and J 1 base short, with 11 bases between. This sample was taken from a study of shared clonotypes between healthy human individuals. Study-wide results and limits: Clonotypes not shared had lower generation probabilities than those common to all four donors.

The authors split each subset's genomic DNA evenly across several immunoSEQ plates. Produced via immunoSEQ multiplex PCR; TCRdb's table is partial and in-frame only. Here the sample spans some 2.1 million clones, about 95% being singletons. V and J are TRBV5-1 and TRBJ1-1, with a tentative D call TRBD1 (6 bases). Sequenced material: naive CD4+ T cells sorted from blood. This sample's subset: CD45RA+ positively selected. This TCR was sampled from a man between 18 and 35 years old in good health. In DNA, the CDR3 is TGCGCCAGCAGCGTACAGGGAGGGAACACTGAAGCTTTCTTT. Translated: CASSVQGGNTEAFF.